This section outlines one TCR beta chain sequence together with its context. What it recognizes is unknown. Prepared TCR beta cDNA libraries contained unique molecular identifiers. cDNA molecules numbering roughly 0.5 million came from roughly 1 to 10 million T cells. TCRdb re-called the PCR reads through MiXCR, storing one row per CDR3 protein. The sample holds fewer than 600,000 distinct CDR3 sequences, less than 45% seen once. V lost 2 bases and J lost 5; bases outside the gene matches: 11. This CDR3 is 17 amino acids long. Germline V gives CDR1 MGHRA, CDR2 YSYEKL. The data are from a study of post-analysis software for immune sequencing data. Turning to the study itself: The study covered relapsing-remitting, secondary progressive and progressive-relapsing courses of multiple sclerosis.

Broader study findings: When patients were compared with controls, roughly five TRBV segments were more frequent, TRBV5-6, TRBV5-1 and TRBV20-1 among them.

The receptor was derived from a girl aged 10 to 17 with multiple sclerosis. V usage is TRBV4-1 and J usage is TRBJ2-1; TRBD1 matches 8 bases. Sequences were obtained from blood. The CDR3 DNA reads TGCGCCAGCAGCCAAAACCCTCCCGGGACAGGAGACAATGAGCAGTTCTTC. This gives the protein CASSQNPPGTGDNEQFF.